This TCR beta chain was recorded in a study of T cell responses to AZD1222 COVID-19 vaccine. Study-wide points: Baseline serology detected seropositivity in only six or seven AZD1222 recipients. Reports indicate that nearly half of spike-specific TCRs are directed at unmutated variant regions. Sampled repertoires all dated from after the peak T cell response.

In the case of this clone: The antigen is not known.

Data came from immunoSEQ multiplex PCR; TCRdb stores just in-frame clones and leaves some out. The repertoire holds fewer than 120,000 clones, just under 95% seen once, with around 7.8% in the top ten. The material sequenced was peripheral blood, taken on day 0 of AZD1222 vaccination. The clonotype comes from an adult in good health.

CDR3 coding DNA: TGTGCCAGCAGCTTGGGGGCAGTAAATACCTACGAGCAGTACTTC. It codes for CASSLGAVNTYEQYF. The chain joins TRBV11-2 to TRBJ2-7, with a weak D call TRBD1 (6 bases). Germline V gene lookup returns CDR1 SGHAT and CDR2 FQNNGV. Trimming removed 3 bases at V and 2 bases at J, with 14 bases between. The CDR3 spans 15 residues.